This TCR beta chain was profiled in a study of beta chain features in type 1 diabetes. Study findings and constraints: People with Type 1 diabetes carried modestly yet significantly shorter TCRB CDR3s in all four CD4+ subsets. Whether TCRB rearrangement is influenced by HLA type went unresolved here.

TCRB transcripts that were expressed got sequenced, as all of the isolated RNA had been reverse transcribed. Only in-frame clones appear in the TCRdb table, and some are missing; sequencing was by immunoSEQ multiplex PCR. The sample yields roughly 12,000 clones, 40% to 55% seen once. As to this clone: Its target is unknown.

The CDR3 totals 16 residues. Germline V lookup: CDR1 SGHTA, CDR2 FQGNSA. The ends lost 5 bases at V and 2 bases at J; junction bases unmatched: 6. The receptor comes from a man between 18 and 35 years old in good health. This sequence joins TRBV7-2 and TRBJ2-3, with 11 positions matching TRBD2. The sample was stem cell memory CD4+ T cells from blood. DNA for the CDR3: TGTGCCAGCAGCCGGGGACTAGCGGAGAACACAGATACGCAGTATTTT. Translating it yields CASSRGLAENTDTQYF. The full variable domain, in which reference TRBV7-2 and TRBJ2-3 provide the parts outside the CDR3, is GAGVSQSPSNKVTEKGKDVELRCDPISGHTALYWYRQSLGQGLEFLIYFQGNSAPDKSGLPSDRFSAERTGGSVSTLTIQRTQQEDSAVYLCASSRGLAENTDTQYFGPGTRLTVL.